Following are 3 T cell receptor beta chains from one sample sequenced in a study of breast tumors, draining lymph nodes, adjacent tissues. TCRdb reprocessed the multiplex PCR reads with MiXCR, giving one entry per CDR3 protein. The repertoire consists of 13,000 or so distinct CDR3 sequences, with approximately 50% occurring once and the leading ten covering 40% to 50%. The sequenced sample was tumor-adjacent breast tissue. These receptors were obtained from a female donor with breast cancer. Some clones in this sample may be carry-over from other donors' samples.

This clonotype was picked up many times. A much larger clone is a single base away; this may be a read error. The chain recombines TRBV20-1 with TRBJ1-6; D remains ambiguous. Germline CDR1 reads DFQATT; CDR2 reads SNEGSKA (reference sequence). The CDR3 runs to 12 residues. In DNA form, the CDR3 reads TGCAGTGCTACAGGTTATAATTCACCCCCCCACTTT. Encoded protein: CSATGYNSPPHF.

The chain carries TRBV7-8 and TRBJ2-3; 11 bases agree with TRBD2. The CDR3 length is 16 residues. V was pared by 5 bases and J by 3 bases, with 7 bases of the junction left unmatched. Germline CDR1 SGHVS, CDR2 FQNEAQ. CDR3 residues: CASSVLAGVRTDTQYF. CDR3 sequence (DNA): TGTGCCAGCAGCGTACTAGCGGGAGTGAGGACAGATACGCAGTATTTT.

In its sample, this clonotype is medium-sized. J is TRBJ2-1 and V is TRBV7-2; 7 bases are shared with TRBD2. This CDR3 spans 13 amino acids. The ends lost 5 bases at V and 15 bases at J; junction bases unmatched: 13. CDR1 is SGHTA, CDR2 FQGNSA, per germline. For the CDR3, the DNA is TGTGCCAGCAGCCTATCTAGGGAGGGCGGTCCGTTCTTC. It yields the protein CASSLSREGGPFF.